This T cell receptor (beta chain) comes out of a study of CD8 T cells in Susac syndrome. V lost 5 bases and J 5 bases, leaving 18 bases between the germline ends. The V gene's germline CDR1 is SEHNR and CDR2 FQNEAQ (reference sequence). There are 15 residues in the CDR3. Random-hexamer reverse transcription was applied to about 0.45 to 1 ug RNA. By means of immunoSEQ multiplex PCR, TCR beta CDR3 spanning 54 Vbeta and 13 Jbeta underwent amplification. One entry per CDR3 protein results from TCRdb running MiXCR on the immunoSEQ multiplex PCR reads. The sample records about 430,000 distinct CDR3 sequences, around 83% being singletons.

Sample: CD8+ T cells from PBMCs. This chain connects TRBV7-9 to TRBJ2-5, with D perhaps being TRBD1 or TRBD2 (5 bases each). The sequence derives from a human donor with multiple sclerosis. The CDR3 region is CASSLLGPLGETQYF. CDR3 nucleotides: TGTGCCAGCAGCCTGCTGGGACCACTGGGGGAGACCCAGTACTTC. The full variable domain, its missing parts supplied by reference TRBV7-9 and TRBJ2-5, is DTGVSQNPRHKITKRGQNVTFRCDPISEHNRLYWYRQTLGQGPEFLTYFQNEAQLEKSRLLSDRFSAERPKGSFSTLEIQRTEQGDSAMYLCASSLLGPLGETQYFGPGTRLLVL.